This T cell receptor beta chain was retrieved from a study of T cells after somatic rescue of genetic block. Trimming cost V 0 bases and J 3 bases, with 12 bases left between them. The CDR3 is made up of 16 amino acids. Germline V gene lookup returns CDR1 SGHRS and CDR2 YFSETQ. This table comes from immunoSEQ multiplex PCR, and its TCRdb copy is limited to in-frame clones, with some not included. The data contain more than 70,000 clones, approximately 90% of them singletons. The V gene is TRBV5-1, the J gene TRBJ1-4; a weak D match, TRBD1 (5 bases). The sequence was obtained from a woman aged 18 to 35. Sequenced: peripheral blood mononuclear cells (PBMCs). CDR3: CASSLALTDPNEKLFF. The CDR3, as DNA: TGCGCCAGCAGCTTGGCCTTGACAGATCCTAATGAAAAACTGTTTTTT. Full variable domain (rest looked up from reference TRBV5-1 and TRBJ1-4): KAGVTQTPRYLIKTRGQQVTLSCSPISGHRSVSWYQQTPGQGLQFLFEYFSETQRNKGNFPGRFSGRQFSNSRSEMNVSTLELGDSALYLCASSLALTDPNEKLFFGSGTQLSVL.